Sequencing of this TCR beta chain was carried out in a study of CD8 T cells in Susac syndrome. The CDR3 is 15 amino acids. V was trimmed by 1 base and J by 4 bases, leaving 13 bases between them. CDR1 is SGHTA and CDR2 is FQGNSA in the germline V gene. CD8+ and CD4+ T cells from blood underwent TCR beta sequencing. Controls were drawn from healthy donors and were matched for age and sex. Purification of the CD8+ and CD4+ T cells relied on negative isolation, and TEMRA cells underwent FACS enrichment. Random hexamers served to reverse transcribe about 0.45 to 1 ug RNA. The CDR3 of TCR beta was amplified by immunoSEQ multiplex PCR across 54 Vbeta and 13 Jbeta. TCRdb independently ran MiXCR on the immunoSEQ multiplex PCR reads; one entry per CDR3 protein. The data hold roughly 160,000 distinct CDR3 sequences, with around 96% observed a single time.

The TCR comes from a human donor in good health. The sequenced sample consisted of CD4+ T cells from PBMCs. This chain links TRBV7-2 with TRBJ2-5; D gene ambiguous. CDR3 protein: CASSLGLGQLETQYF. CDR3 nucleotides: TGTGCCAGCAGCTTAGGGCTTGGTCAGTTAGAGACCCAGTACTTC. Combining the CDR3 with reference TRBV7-2 and TRBJ2-5 gives the whole variable domain GAGVSQSPSNKVTEKGKDVELRCDPISGHTALYWYRQSLGQGLEFLIYFQGNSAPDKSGLPSDRFSAERTGGSVSTLTIQRTQQEDSAVYLCASSLGLGQLETQYFGPGTRLLVL.